This T cell receptor beta chain was sequenced during a study of beta chain features in type 1 diabetes. Study results and caveats: Patients' naive, central memory and regulatory TCRB repertoires appeared more alike than those of healthy donors. Individuals with type 1 diabetes displayed fewer insertions and more deletions at VDJ junctions. Shorter TCRB CDR3s, moderately but significantly so, were found in Type 1 diabetes patients in all four CD4+ subsets.

Markers CD45RO/CCR7/CD25/CD127/CD95/CD27 served to sort CD4+ naive, central memory, regulatory and stem cell-like memory cells. This CDR3 comprises 16 residues. Germline loops: CDR1 LNHNV, CDR2 YYDKDF (reference sequence). V lost 0 bases, J lost 0 bases, and 12 bases lay in between. A word on this clone: Its antigen is as yet unknown.

Reverse transcribing all isolated RNA meant expressed TCRB transcripts were sequenced. Sequencing used immunoSEQ multiplex PCR; TCRdb keeps in-frame clones, though not all of them. The data show 250,000 to 350,000 clones, about 14% seen once. The sequenced material came from central memory CD4+ T cells from blood. V usage is TRBV15 and J usage is TRBJ2-7, with D perhaps assigned TRBD1 or TRBD2 (5 bases each). This receptor was obtained from a young man in good health. The CDR3 region is CATSRDPGPNSYEQYF. The CDR3 DNA reads TGTGCCACCAGCAGAGATCCGGGACCTAACTCCTACGAGCAGTACTTC.